These 17 T cell receptor beta chains originate from one sample sequenced in a study of T cell changes during pregnancy in multiple sclerosis. Some clones are missing from TCRdb's copy, which holds only in-frame ones; the method was immunoSEQ multiplex PCR. The sample records some 100,000 clones, about 94% being singletons. The specimen comprised peripheral blood, sampled before pregnancy. Source of these receptors: a female donor with multiple sclerosis, enrolled in a pregnancy study.

V and J are TRBV5-6 and TRBJ2-1, with TRBD2 matching 10 bases. This CDR3 contains 14 residues. Losses at the gene ends were 4 bases for V and 7 bases for J; bases not matched to a gene: 5. Germline lookup yields CDR1 SGHDT and CDR2 YYEEEE. CDR3 nucleotides: TGTGCCAGCAGCGGGACTAGCGTTTTGAATGAGCAGTTCTTC. Translated, it gives CASSGTSVLNEQFF.

The V call is TRBV19, the J call TRBJ2-7, with D tentatively TRBD1 (7 bases). The length of the CDR3 is 15 residues. From germline, CDR1 is LNHDA and CDR2 SQIVND (reference sequence). Trimming took 3 bases from V and 7 from J, leaving 19 bases between them. The CDR3 DNA sequence: TGTGCCAGTAGTATGGCGGGACAGCGCCGCGATGAGCAGTACTTC. This encodes CASSMAGQRRDEQYF.

The V call is TRBV2, the J call TRBJ2-1; 7 nucleotides match TRBD1. The CDR3 loop spans 13 amino acids. V trimming: 7 bases; J trimming: 1 base; junction bases outside the gene matches: 1. Germline CDR1 and CDR2: SNHLY and FYNNEI. CDR3 loop: CASKDRSYNEQFF. Here the CDR3 DNA reads TGTGCCAGCAAGGACAGGTCCTACAATGAGCAGTTCTTC.

The chain employs TRBV29-1 and TRBJ2-1; no clear D gene. CDR3 length: 10 amino acids. From germline, CDR1 is SQVTM and CDR2 ANQGSEA. The germline V and J ends were trimmed by 7 bases and 4 bases, with 5 bases remaining between them. The CDR3 loop is CSGGYNEQFF. The CDR3 nucleotides are TGCAGCGGCGGATACAATGAGCAGTTCTTC.

The CDR3 DNA reads TGCGCCAGCACCCAAGGGGGCGTCACTGAAGCTTTCTTT. Its translation: CASTQGGVTEAFF. The chain combines TRBV5-1 with TRBJ1-1; TRBD1 matches 7 bases. The V gene's germline CDR1 is SGHRS and CDR2 YFSETQ. The CDR3 spans 13 residues. Trimming removed 6 bases from V and 4 bases from J; junction bases left unmatched: 6.

V usage is TRBV5-4 and J usage is TRBJ2-7; 9 bases line up with TRBD2. After removal of 2 bases from V and 3 bases from J, the junction contained 6 bases not matched to a gene. Looked up from germline, CDR1 is SGHNT and CDR2 is YYREEE (reference sequence). The CDR3 length is 15 residues. The CDR3 here is CASSFISGSFYEQYF. The CDR3 coding sequence is TGTGCCAGCAGCTTCATTAGCGGGAGTTTCTACGAGCAGTACTTC.

V is TRBV29-1 and J is TRBJ2-7, with D perhaps matching TRBD1 (6 bases). The V gene lost 5 bases and the J gene lost 5 bases, with 13 bases spanning the gap. The CDR3 has 12 residues. Germline CDR1 and CDR2: SQVTM and ANQGSEA. The CDR3 coding sequence is TGCAGCGTTATACAGGGTGGAGACGAGCAGTACTTC. This sequence encodes CSVIQGGDEQYF.

This chain links TRBV5-4 with TRBJ2-1; D may be TRBD1 (5 bases). Germline V gene data show CDR1 as SGHNT and CDR2 as YYREEE (reference sequence). CDR3 size: 15 residues. V gave up 4 bases and J gave up 7 bases, with 18 bases separating them. The chain's CDR3 is CASSPGQSTWNEQFF. The CDR3 coding sequence is TGTGCCAGCAGCCCAGGACAAAGCACGTGGAATGAGCAGTTCTTC.

The chain carries TRBV27 and TRBJ1-2; 10 nucleotides line up with TRBD1. V was pared by 6 bases and J by 6 bases, with 7 bases of the junction left unmatched. The CDR3 has 14 amino acids. Germline CDR1 MNHEY, CDR2 SMNVEV (reference sequence). The CDR3 sequence is CASRRTGTGDGYTF. Written as DNA, the CDR3 is TGTGCCAGCAGACGAACCGGGACAGGGGATGGCTACACCTTC.

The chain has TRBV29-1 and TRBJ1-2; D not certain. The CDR3 consists of 11 residues. Germline CDR1 SQVTM, CDR2 ANQGSEA. The V gene lost 7 bases and the J gene lost 4 bases, with 10 bases spanning the gap. The DNA of the CDR3 is TGCAGCGCACCGGAGGGCTATGGCTACACCTTC. It codes for CSAPEGYGYTF.

The DNA for the CDR3 is TGTGCCAGCAGCTTACCGGGACTAGCGACCGGGGAGCTGTTTTTT. Translation gives CASSLPGLATGELFF. V usage is TRBV5-4 and J usage is TRBJ2-2, with TRBD2 identical over 10 bases. CDR3 length: 15 residues. The V segment lost 2 bases and the J segment 5 bases; nucleotides outside the gene matches: 3. Germline CDR1 SGHNT, CDR2 YYREEE (reference sequence).

The chain has TRBV30 and TRBJ2-3, with 10 positions matching TRBD2. The CDR3 is 16 amino acids. Trimming removed 0 bases from V and 2 bases from J; junction bases left unmatched: 5. From germline, CDR1 is GTSNPN and CDR2 SVGIG (reference sequence). The chain's CDR3 is CAWSVTSGTFTDTQYF. The CDR3 coding sequence is TGTGCCTGGAGTGTAACTAGCGGGACCTTCACAGATACGCAGTATTTT.

The chain employs TRBV27 and TRBJ2-7; possible D gene TRBD2, 5 bases. The CDR3 is 15 amino acids. V gave up 0 bases and J gave up 2 bases, with 11 bases separating them. Germline lookup yields CDR1 MNHEY and CDR2 SMNVEV (reference sequence). The CDR3 sequence is CASSLSGLATYEQYF. CDR3 sequence (DNA): TGTGCCAGCAGTTTATCTGGCCTAGCCACCTACGAGCAGTACTTC.

The rearrangement links TRBV5-1 to TRBJ2-7; TRBD2 matches 11 bases. The ends lost 4 bases at V and 2 bases at J; junction bases unmatched: 8. Looked up from germline, CDR1 is SGHRS and CDR2 is YFSETQ. The CDR3 runs to 16 residues. The CDR3 spells CASSRGTSGRTYEQYF. CDR3 nucleotides: TGCGCCAGCAGCCGGGGGACTAGCGGAAGAACCTACGAGCAGTACTTC.

The chain recombines TRBV28 with TRBJ2-5, with 7 positions matching TRBD1. The CDR3 has 15 residues. Germline lookup yields CDR1 MDHEN and CDR2 SYDVKM. The J segment lost 1 base and the V segment lost 6 bases, leaving 8 bases of the junction unmatched. The CDR3 region is CASSPPGQSQETQYF. In DNA form, the CDR3 reads TGTGCCAGCAGCCCTCCGGGACAGTCCCAAGAGACCCAGTACTTC.

The V gene is TRBV15, the J gene TRBJ2-1, with 8 bases that match TRBD1. J lost 2 bases, V lost 4 bases, and 4 bases had no gene match. The CDR3 has 15 residues. Germline V CDR1 and CDR2: LNHNV, YYDKDF (reference sequence). Here the CDR3 reads CATSMRTGTYNEQFF. The CDR3 DNA follows: TGTGCCACCAGCATGAGGACAGGGACCTACAATGAGCAGTTCTTC.

The J gene is TRBJ2-3, the V gene TRBV5-1; TRBD1 matches at 8 bases. In germline, CDR1 is SGHRS, CDR2 YFSETQ. Unmatched junction bases numbered 7, after V lost 7 bases and J lost 3 bases. This CDR3 spans 14 amino acids. The chain's CDR3 is CASGQGALTDTQYF. The DNA of the CDR3 is TGCGCCAGCGGTCAGGGGGCTCTAACAGATACGCAGTATTTT.